These 21 T cell receptor beta chains share one sample of origin, sequenced in a study of cytomegalovirus exposure and HLA in healthy donors. Sequencing was performed with immunoSEQ multiplex PCR; in TCRdb, only in-frame clones are kept and a portion is missing. The repertoire holds about 240,000 clones, with 70% to 90% as singletons. The sample taken for sequencing was PBMCs. The receptors were gathered from a woman younger than 45 in good health and CMV-seropositive.

The chain is built from TRBV20-1 and TRBJ1-1; D is possibly TRBD1 (5 bases). The length of the CDR3 is 11 residues. Trimming pared 2 bases from V and 10 bases from J, leaving 11 bases between. Germline assignment: CDR1 DFQATT and CDR2 SNEGSKA (reference sequence). CDR3 in DNA: TGCAGTGCTAGATCAGGGACTCGAGCTTTCTTT. Amino acids: CSARSGTRAFF.

The chain combines TRBV4-1 with TRBJ1-4, with a tentative D call TRBD1 (5 bases). The CDR3 extends over 16 amino acids. Between the trimmed V and J ends, which lost 1 base and 4 bases, there was a span of 13 bases. CDR1 and CDR2 from the germline V gene are MGHRA and YSYEKL. The CDR3 DNA reads as TGCGCCAGCAGCCAAGGGCCCGACAGACTTAATGAAAAACTGTTTTTT. It specifies CASSQGPDRLNEKLFF.

The chain combines TRBV9 with TRBJ2-5; D is uncertain. CDR3 size: 15 residues. V was pared by 5 bases and J by 2 bases, with 16 bases between. Germline V gives CDR1 SGDLS, CDR2 YYNGEE. CDR3: CASSGSTVLQETQYF. CDR3 nucleotides: TGTGCCAGCAGTGGCAGCACAGTATTGCAAGAGACCCAGTACTTC.

The V gene is TRBV15, the J gene TRBJ1-3, with D tentatively TRBD1 (5 bases). V was clipped by 7 bases and J by 7 bases, with 17 bases between them. CDR3 size: 14 residues. The germline CDR1 and CDR2 sequences are LNHNV and YYDKDF (reference sequence). The CDR3 region is CATNMGPPANTIYF. The CDR3, as DNA: TGTGCCACCAACATGGGGCCGCCAGCTAACACCATATATTTT.

CDR3 sequence (DNA): TGCGCCAGCAGTGAGTTCGAGGGCGCGGGGGACCTTTACAATGAGCAGTTCTTC. Translation gives CASSEFEGAGDLYNEQFF. The chain recombines TRBV10-2 with TRBJ2-1, with 7 bases that match TRBD2. The junction had 13 bases not matched to a gene; V was cut back by 1 base and J by 4 bases. Germline values: CDR1 WSHSY, CDR2 SAAADI. CDR3 length: 18 residues.

The chain combines TRBV7-6 with TRBJ2-1, with 9 positions matching TRBD1. V was clipped by 1 base and J by 8 bases; unmatched bases: 9. CDR3 size: 16 residues. CDR1 and CDR2 from the germline V gene are SGHVS and FNYEAQ. In DNA, the CDR3 is TGTGCCAGCAGCTTAGAATCCGGGACAGGGATGCATGAGCAGTTCTTC. It encodes CASSLESGTGMHEQFF. The full variable domain, rest sourced from reference TRBV7-6 and TRBJ2-1, is GAGVSQSPRYKVTKRGQDVALRCDPISGHVSLYWYRQALGQGPEFLTYFNYEAQQDKSGLPNDRFSAERPEGSISTLTIQRTEQRDSAMYRCASSLESGTGMHEQFFGPGTRLTVL.

This clone was counted only a few times. The chain couples TRBV10-3 to TRBJ1-1; D possibly corresponds to TRBD1 (5 bases). The CDR3 length is 14 residues. Trimming stripped 3 bases from V and 4 bases from J, with 12 bases between. The germline CDR1 and CDR2 sequences are ENHRY and SYGVKD. CDR3 in amino acids: CAISEGDSFTEAFF. The CDR3 DNA reads TGTGCCATCAGTGAAGGGGACTCCTTCACTGAAGCTTTCTTT.

This chain connects TRBV27 to TRBJ2-1; tentatively, D is TRBD1 (5 bases). This CDR3 has 17 residues. The germline V gene has CDR1 MNHEY and CDR2 SMNVEV (reference sequence). Trimming pared 2 bases from V and 0 bases from J, leaving 14 bases between. The CDR3 nucleotides are TGTGCCAGCAGTTTACTCTTGGGGCTAGGCTCCTACAATGAGCAGTTCTTC. Residues: CASSLLLGLGSYNEQFF.

The chain couples TRBV2 to TRBJ2-7, with 11 bases matching TRBD2. Trimming at V came to 0 bases and at J to 3 bases, leaving 10 bases not matched to a gene. Germline V CDR1 and CDR2: SNHLY, FYNNEI. CDR3 size: 18 residues. CDR3 residues: CASSEALASGRFGYEQYF. The CDR3 coding sequence is TGTGCCAGCAGTGAAGCGCTGGCTAGCGGGAGGTTCGGCTACGAGCAGTACTTC.

The chain carries TRBV6-1 and TRBJ2-7; TRBD2 agrees at 9 bases. The junction had 8 bases not matched to a gene; V was cut back by 7 bases and J by 4 bases. Germline CDR1 MNHNS, CDR2 SASEGT. The CDR3 length is 14 residues. This CDR3 is CASNLSGRAYEQYF. The DNA of the CDR3 is TGTGCCAGCAACCTTAGCGGGAGAGCATACGAGCAGTACTTC.

This CDR3 is CASSWTGDGYEQYF. CDR3 sequence (DNA): TGTGCCAGCAGTTGGACAGGGGATGGGTACGAGCAGTACTTC. This chain uses TRBV6-6 with TRBJ2-7, with TRBD1 identical over 9 bases. J was trimmed by 4 bases and V by 4 bases; bases with no gene match: 5. The length of the CDR3 is 14 residues. Germline loops: CDR1 MNHNY, CDR2 SVGAGI (reference sequence).

The rearrangement joins TRBV2 to TRBJ2-3, with D perhaps matching TRBD2 (6 bases). Trimming took off 6 bases at V and 1 base at J, with 11 bases between the two ends. This CDR3 region has 14 residues. The germline V gene encodes CDR1 SNHLY and CDR2 FYNNEI. CDR3 DNA sequence: TGTGCCAGCAGACGGGAGAGGGGCACAGATACGCAGTATTTT. Translated: CASRRERGTDTQYF.

The rearrangement links TRBV7-8 to TRBJ2-7; D possibly corresponds to TRBD1 (6 bases). The CDR3 is 17 amino acids. V dropped 4 bases and J dropped 0 bases, with 19 bases sitting between them. Germline V gives CDR1 SGHVS, CDR2 FQNEAQ. CDR3 region: CASSSSRARDNSYEQYF. CDR3 sequence (DNA): TGTGCCAGCAGCTCTTCTAGGGCCAGGGACAACTCCTACGAGCAGTACTTC.

This CDR3 reads CASSSTPGQGGYGYTF. CDR3 in DNA: TGTGCCAGCAGCTCTACCCCTGGACAGGGAGGCTATGGCTACACCTTC. The V gene is TRBV7-9, the J gene TRBJ1-2, with 8 positions matching TRBD1. Looked up from germline, CDR1 is SEHNR and CDR2 is FQNEAQ (reference sequence). Losses at the gene ends were 4 bases for V and 4 bases for J; bases not matched to a gene: 11. The CDR3 has 16 amino acids.

The count of this clone is one. Other DNA sequences in this sample translate to the same CDR3. The V gene is TRBV5-1, the J gene TRBJ2-1, with unresolved D. Germline V lookup: CDR1 SGHRS, CDR2 YFSETQ. CDR3 length: 14 amino acids. V was shortened by 0 bases and J by 4 bases, with 8 bases between the two germline ends. CDR3 coding DNA: TGCGCCAGCAGCTTGGGAGGATCGTACAATGAGCAGTTCTTC. It specifies CASSLGGSYNEQFF. Full variable domain (missing parts from reference TRBV5-1 and TRBJ2-1): KAGVTQTPRYLIKTRGQQVTLSCSPISGHRSVSWYQQTPGQGLQFLFEYFSETQRNKGNFPGRFSGRQFSNSRSEMNVSTLELGDSALYLCASSLGGSYNEQFFGPGTRLTVL.

The chain joins TRBV19 to TRBJ2-7; D might be TRBD1 (5 bases). Trimming cost V 6 bases and J 3 bases, with 15 bases left between them. The CDR3 extends over 14 amino acids. The V gene's germline CDR1 is LNHDA and CDR2 SQIVND (reference sequence). The CDR3 reads CASSTGSQYYEQYF. CDR3 nucleotide sequence: TGTGCCAGTAGCACAGGTTCACAGTACTACGAGCAGTACTTC.

The chain couples TRBV25-1 to TRBJ2-5, with TRBD2 matching over 14 bases. The V gene's germline CDR1 is MGHDK and CDR2 SYGVNS. CDR3 length: 18 residues. V shed 2 bases and J 4 bases; nucleotides not matched to a gene: 9. CDR3 region: CASSESISGLAGGETQYF. CDR3 DNA: TGTGCCAGCAGTGAAAGCATTTCAGGACTAGCGGGGGGAGAGACCCAGTACTTC. The full variable domain, in which reference TRBV25-1 and TRBJ2-5 provide the parts outside the CDR3, is EADIYQTPRYLVIGTGKKITLECSQTMGHDKMYWYQQDPGMELHLIHYSYGVNSTEKGDLSSESTVSRIRTEHFPLTLESARPSHTSQYLCASSESISGLAGGETQYFGPGTRLLVL.

The chain recombines TRBV27 with TRBJ1-1; TRBD1 matches 7 bases. V gave up 8 bases and J gave up 0 bases; unmatched junction bases: 15. The germline V gene encodes CDR1 MNHEY and CDR2 SMNVEV (reference sequence). This CDR3 has 17 amino acids. CDR3 in amino acids: CASRNLLRQGMNTEAFF. The CDR3 DNA is TGTGCCAGCCGGAACCTCCTAAGACAGGGCATGAACACTGAAGCTTTCTTT.

This clone appeared once. The rearrangement uses TRBV11-1 and TRBJ2-3, with 8 bases aligning to TRBD1. V was pared by 5 bases and J by 2 bases, with 9 bases of the junction left unmatched. Germline V CDR1 and CDR2: SGHAT, FQDESV (reference sequence). There are 16 residues in the CDR3. CDR3 amino acids: CASSLGQGYNTDTQYF. CDR3 coding DNA: TGTGCCAGCAGCCTCGGACAGGGTTACAACACAGATACGCAGTATTTT.

The chain has TRBV5-1 and TRBJ2-7, with 8 bases matching TRBD1. The V segment lost 0 bases and the J segment 3 bases; nucleotides outside the gene matches: 8. This CDR3 has 16 amino acids. Germline lookup yields CDR1 SGHRS and CDR2 YFSETQ. The CDR3 coding sequence is TGCGCCAGCAGCTTGGTGGGGGGACAGGTTGGCTACGAGCAGTACTTC. Its translation: CASSLVGGQVGYEQYF.

V and J are TRBV10-2 and TRBJ2-7, with 9 bases matching TRBD2. J lost 5 bases, V lost 7 bases, and 9 bases had no gene match. This CDR3 contains 14 residues. Germline CDR1 WSHSY, CDR2 SAAADI. CDR3 residues: CASKEAGGPNEQYF. DNA of the CDR3: TGCGCCAGCAAGGAAGCGGGAGGCCCTAACGAGCAGTACTTC.